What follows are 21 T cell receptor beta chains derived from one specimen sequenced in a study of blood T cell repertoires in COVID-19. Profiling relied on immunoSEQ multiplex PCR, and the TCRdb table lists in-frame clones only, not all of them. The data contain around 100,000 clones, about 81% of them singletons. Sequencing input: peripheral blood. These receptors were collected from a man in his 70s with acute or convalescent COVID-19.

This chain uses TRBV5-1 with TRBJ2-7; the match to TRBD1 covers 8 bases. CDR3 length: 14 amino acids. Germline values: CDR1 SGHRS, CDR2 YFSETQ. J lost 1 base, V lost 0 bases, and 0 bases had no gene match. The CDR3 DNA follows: TGCGCCAGCAGCTTGGGGGACAGGTCCTACGAGCAGTACTTC. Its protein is CASSLGDRSYEQYF.

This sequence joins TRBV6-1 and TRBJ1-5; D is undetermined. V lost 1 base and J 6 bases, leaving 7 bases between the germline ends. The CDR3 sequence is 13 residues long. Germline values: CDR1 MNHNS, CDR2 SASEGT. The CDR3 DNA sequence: TGTGCCAGCAGTGAAGGTCCTATTCAGCCCCAGCATTTT. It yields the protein CASSEGPIQPQHF.

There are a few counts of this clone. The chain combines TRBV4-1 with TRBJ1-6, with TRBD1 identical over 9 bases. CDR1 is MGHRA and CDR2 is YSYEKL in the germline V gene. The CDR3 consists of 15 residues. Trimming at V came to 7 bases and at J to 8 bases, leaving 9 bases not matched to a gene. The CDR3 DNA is TGCGCCAGCACCCCCCGGGACAGGGATGATTCACCCCTCCACTTT. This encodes CASTPRDRDDSPLHF.

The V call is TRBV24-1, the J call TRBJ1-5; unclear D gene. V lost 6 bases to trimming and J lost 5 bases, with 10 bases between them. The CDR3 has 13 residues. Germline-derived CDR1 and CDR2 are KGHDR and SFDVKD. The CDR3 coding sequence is TGTGCCACCAGTTACAGCCAGTATCAGCCCCAGCATTTT. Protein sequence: CATSYSQYQPQHF.

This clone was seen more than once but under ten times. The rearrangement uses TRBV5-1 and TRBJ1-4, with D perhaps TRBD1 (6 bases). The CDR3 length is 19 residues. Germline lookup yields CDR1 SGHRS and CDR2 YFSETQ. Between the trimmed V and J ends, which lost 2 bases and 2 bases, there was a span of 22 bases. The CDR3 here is CASSLLPTGSYATNEKLFF. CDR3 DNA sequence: TGCGCCAGCAGCTTACTACCTACAGGGTCTTACGCCACTAATGAAAAACTGTTTTTT.

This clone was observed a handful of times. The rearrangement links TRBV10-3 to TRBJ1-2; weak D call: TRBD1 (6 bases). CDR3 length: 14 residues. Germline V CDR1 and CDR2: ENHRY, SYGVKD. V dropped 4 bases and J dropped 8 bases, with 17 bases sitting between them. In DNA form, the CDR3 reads TGTGCCATCAGTGCACAGGGAGGGGCGGAAGGCTACACCTTC. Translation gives CAISAQGGAEGYTF.

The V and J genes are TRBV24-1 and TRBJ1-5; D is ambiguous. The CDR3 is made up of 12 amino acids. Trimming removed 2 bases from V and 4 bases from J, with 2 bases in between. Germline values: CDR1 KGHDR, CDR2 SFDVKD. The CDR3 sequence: CATSDSNQPQHF. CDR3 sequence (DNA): TGTGCCACCAGTGATTCTAATCAGCCCCAGCATTTT.

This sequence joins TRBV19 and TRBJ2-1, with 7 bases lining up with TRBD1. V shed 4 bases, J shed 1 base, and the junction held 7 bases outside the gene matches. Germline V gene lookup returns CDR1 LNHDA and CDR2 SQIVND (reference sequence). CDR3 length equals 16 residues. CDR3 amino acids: CASSTRQGGSYNEQFF. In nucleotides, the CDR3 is TGTGCCAGTAGTACCCGACAGGGTGGATCCTACAATGAGCAGTTCTTC. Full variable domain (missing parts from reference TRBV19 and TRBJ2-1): DGGITQSPKYLFRKEGQNVTLSCEQNLNHDAMYWYRQDPGQGLRLIYYSQIVNDFQKGDIAEGYSVSREKKESFPLTVTSAQKNPTAFYLCASSTRQGGSYNEQFFGPGTRLTVL.

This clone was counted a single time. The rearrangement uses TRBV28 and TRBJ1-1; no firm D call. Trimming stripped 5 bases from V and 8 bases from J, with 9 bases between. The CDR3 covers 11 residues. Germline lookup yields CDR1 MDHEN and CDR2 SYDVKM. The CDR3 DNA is TGTGCCAGCAGTCTAGAAGGAGAAGCTTTCTTT. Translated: CASSLEGEAFF.

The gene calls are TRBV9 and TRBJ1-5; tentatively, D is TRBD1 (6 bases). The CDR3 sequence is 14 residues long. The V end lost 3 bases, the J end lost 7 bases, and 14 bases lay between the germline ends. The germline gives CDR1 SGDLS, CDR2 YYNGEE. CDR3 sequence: CASSGAGVYQPQHF. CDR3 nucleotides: TGTGCCAGCAGCGGGGCAGGGGTTTACCAGCCCCAGCATTTT.

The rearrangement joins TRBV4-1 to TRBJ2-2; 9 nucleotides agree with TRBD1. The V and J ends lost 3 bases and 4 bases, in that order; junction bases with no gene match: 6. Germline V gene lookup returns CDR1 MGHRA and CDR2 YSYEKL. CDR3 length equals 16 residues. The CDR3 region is CASSHAGQGATGELFF. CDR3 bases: TGCGCCAGCAGCCATGCGGGACAGGGTGCCACCGGGGAGCTGTTTTTT.

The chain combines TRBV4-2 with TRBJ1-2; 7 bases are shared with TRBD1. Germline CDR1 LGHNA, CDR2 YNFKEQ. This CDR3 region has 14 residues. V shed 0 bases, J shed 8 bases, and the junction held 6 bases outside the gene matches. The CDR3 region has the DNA TGTGCCAGCAGCCAAGATAAACAGGGGAGGGGCTACACCTTC. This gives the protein CASSQDKQGRGYTF.

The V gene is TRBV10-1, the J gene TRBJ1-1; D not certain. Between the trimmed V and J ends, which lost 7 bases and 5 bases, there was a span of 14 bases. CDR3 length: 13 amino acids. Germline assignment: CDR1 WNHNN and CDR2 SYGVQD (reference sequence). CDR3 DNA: TGCGCCAGCACTAAAACCTTGGAGACTGAAGCTTTCTTT. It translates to CASTKTLETEAFF.

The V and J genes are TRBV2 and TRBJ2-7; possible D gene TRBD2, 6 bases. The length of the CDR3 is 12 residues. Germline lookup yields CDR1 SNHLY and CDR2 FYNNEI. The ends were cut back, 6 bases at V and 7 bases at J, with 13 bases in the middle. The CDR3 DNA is TGTGCCAGCAGGGTTAGCGGTCGGGAGCAGTACTTC. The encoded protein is CASRVSGREQYF. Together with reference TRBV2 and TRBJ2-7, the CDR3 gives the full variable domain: EPEVTQTPSHQVTQMGQEVILRCVPISNHLYFYWYRQILGQKVEFLVSFYNNEISEKSEIFDDQFSVERPDGSNFTLKIRSTKLEDSAMYFCASRVSGREQYFGPGTRLTVT.

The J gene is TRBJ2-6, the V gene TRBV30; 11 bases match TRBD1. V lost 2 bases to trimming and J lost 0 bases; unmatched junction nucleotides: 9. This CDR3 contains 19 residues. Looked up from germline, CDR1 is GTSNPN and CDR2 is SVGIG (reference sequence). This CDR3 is CAWSKKGGTGGSGANVLTF. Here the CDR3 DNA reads TGTGCCTGGAGTAAGAAAGGTGGGACAGGGGGCTCTGGGGCCAACGTCCTGACTTTC.

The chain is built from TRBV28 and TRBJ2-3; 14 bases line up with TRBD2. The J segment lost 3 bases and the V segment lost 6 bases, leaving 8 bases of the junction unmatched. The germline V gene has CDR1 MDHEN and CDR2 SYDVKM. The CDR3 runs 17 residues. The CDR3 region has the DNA TGTGCCAGCAGCCCGAGGGGACTAGCGGGGGTGACAGATACGCAGTATTTT. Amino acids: CASSPRGLAGVTDTQYF.

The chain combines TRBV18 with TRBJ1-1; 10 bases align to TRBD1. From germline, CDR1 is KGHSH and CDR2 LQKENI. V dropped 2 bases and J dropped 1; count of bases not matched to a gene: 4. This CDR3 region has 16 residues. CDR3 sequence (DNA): TGTGCCAGCTCACCAAGACAGGGGGCCGGGAACACTGAAGCTTTCTTT. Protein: CASSPRQGAGNTEAFF. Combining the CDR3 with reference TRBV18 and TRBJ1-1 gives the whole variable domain NAGVMQNPRHLVRRRGQEARLRCSPMKGHSHVYWYRQLPEEGLKFMVYLQKENIIDESGMPKERFSAEFPKEGPSILRIQQVVRGDSAAYFCASSPRQGAGNTEAFFGQGTRLTVV.

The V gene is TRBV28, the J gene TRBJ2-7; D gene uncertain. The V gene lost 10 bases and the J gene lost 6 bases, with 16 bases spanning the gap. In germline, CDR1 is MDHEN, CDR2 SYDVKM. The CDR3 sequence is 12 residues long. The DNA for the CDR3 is TGTGCCACTCAGGTGGGCCACGGCGAGCAGTACTTC. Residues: CATQVGHGEQYF.

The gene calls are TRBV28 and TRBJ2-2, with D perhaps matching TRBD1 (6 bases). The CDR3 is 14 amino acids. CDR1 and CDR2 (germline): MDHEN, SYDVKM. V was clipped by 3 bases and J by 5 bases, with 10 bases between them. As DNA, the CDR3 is TGTGCCAGCAGTTTTCAGGGGTCAACCGGGGAGCTGTTTTTT. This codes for CASSFQGSTGELFF.

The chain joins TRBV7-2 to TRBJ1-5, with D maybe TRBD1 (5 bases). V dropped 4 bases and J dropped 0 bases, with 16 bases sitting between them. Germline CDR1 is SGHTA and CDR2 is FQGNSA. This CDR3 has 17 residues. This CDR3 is CASSSKSRDYSNQPQHF. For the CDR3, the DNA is TGTGCCAGCAGCTCTAAATCGAGGGACTATAGCAATCAGCCCCAGCATTTT. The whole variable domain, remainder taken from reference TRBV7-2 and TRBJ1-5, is GAGVSQSPSNKVTEKGKDVELRCDPISGHTALYWYRQSLGQGLEFLIYFQGNSAPDKSGLPSDRFSAERTGGSVSTLTIQRTQQEDSAVYLCASSSKSRDYSNQPQHFGDGTRLSIL.

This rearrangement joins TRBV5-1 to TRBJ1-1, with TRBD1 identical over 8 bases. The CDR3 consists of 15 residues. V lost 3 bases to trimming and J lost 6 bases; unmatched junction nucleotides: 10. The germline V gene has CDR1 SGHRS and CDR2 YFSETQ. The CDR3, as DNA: TGCGCCAGCAGCTACTTCCTGGACAGGGCGGCTGAAGCTTTCTTT. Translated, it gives CASSYFLDRAAEAFF.